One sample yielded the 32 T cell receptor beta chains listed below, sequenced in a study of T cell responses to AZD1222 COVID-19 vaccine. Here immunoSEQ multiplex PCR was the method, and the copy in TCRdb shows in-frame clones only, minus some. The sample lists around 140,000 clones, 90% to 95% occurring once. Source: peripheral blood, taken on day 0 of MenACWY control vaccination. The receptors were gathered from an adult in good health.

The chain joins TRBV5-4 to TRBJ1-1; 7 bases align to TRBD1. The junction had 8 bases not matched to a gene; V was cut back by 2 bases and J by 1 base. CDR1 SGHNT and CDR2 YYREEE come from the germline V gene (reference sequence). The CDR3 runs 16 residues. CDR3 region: CASSFLGGWENTEAFF. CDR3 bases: TGTGCCAGCAGCTTCTTAGGGGGCTGGGAGAACACTGAAGCTTTCTTT.

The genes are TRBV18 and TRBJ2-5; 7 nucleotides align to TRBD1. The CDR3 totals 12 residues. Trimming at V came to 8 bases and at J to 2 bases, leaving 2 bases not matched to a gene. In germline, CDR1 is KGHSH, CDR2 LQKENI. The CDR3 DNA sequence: TGTGCCAGCACGGGACAGCAAGAGACCCAGTACTTC. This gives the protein CASTGQQETQYF.

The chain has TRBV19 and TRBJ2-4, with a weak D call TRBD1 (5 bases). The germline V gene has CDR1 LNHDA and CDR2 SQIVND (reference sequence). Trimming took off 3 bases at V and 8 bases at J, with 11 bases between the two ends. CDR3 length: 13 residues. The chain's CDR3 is CASSIRDVDIQYF. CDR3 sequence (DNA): TGTGCCAGTAGTATCAGGGATGTGGACATTCAGTACTTC.

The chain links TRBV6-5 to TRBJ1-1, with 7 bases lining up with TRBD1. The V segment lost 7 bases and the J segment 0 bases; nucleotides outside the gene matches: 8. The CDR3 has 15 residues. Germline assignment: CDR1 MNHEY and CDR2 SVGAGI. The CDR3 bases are TGTGCCAGCAAACTCACCGGGACAGTGAACACTGAAGCTTTCTTT. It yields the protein CASKLTGTVNTEAFF.

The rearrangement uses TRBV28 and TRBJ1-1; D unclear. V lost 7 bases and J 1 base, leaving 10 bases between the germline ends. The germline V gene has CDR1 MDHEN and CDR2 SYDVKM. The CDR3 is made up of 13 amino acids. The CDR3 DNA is TGTGCCAGCAAGATTGGAGGGAACACTGAAGCTTTCTTT. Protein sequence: CASKIGGNTEAFF.

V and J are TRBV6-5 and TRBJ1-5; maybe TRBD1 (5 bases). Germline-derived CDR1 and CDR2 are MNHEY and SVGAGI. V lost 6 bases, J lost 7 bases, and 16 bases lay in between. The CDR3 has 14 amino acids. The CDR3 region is CASSDNRPGQPQHF. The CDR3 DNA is TGTGCCAGCAGCGACAACAGGCCGGGACAGCCCCAGCATTTT.

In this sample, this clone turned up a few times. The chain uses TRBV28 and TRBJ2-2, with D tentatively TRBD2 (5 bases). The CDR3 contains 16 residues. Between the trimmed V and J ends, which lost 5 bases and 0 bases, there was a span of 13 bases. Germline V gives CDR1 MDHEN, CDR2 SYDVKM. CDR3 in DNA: TGTGCCAGCAGTCCGACCGGGGATCCGAACACCGGGGAGCTGTTTTTT. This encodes CASSPTGDPNTGELFF. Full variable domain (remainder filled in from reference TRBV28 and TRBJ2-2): DVKVTQSSRYLVKRTGEKVFLECVQDMDHENMFWYRQDPGLGLRLIYFSYDVKMKEKGDIPEGYSVSREKKERFSLILESASTNQTSMYLCASSPTGDPNTGELFFGEGSRLTVL.

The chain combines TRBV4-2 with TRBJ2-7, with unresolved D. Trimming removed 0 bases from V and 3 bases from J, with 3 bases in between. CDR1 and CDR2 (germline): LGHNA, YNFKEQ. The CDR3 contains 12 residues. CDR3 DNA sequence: TGTGCCAGCAGCCAAGATCGCTACGAGCAGTACTTC. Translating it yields CASSQDRYEQYF.

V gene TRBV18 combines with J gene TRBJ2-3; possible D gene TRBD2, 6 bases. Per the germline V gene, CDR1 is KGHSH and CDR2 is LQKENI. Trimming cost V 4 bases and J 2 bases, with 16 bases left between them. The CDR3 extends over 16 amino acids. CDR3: CASSLAAGQDTDTQYF. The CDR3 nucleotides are TGTGCCAGCTCACTAGCGGCGGGGCAGGACACAGATACGCAGTATTTT. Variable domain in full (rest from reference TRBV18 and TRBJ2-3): NAGVMQNPRHLVRRRGQEARLRCSPMKGHSHVYWYRQLPEEGLKFMVYLQKENIIDESGMPKERFSAEFPKEGPSILRIQQVVRGDSAAYFCASSLAAGQDTDTQYFGPGTRLTVL.

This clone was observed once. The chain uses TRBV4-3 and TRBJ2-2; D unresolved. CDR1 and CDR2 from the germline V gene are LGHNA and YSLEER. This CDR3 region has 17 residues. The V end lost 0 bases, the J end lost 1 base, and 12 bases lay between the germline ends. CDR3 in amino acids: CASSQESGSMNTGELFF. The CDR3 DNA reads TGCGCCAGCAGCCAAGAATCGGGCTCGATGAACACCGGGGAGCTGTTTTTT.

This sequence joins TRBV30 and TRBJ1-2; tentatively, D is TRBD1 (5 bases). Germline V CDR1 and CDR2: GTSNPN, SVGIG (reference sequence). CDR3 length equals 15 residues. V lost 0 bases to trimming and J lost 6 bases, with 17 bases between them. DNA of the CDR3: TGTGCCTGGAGTGTACGCCGGGCAGGGAAGGATGGCTACACCTTC. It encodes CAWSVRRAGKDGYTF.

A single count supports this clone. As DNA, the CDR3 is TGTGCCAGCAGCCGGACTAGCGGGGGCCGGGGAGATACGCAGTATTTT. Translated: CASSRTSGGRGDTQYF. The rearrangement uses TRBV5-4 and TRBJ2-3; TRBD2 agrees at 13 bases. The CDR3 contains 16 residues. CDR1 is SGHNT, CDR2 YYREEE, per germline (reference sequence). V shed 4 bases and J 5 bases; nucleotides not matched to a gene: 7.

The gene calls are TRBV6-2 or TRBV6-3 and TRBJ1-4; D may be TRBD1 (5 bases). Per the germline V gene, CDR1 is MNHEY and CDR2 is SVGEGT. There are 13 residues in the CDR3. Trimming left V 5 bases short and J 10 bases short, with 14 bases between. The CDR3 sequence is CASSTSGIRKLFF. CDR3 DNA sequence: TGTGCCAGCAGTACGTCAGGGATTCGAAAACTGTTTTTT.

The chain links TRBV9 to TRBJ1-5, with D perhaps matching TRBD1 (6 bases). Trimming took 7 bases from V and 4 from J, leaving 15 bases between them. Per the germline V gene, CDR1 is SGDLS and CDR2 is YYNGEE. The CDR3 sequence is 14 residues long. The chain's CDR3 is CASEYRRGNQPQHF. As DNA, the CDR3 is TGTGCCAGCGAGTATCGGAGGGGGAATCAGCCCCAGCATTTT.

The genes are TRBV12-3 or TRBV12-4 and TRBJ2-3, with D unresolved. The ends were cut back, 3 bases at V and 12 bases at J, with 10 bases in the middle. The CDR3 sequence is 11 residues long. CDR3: CASSLRLSQYF. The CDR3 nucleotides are TGTGCCAGCAGTTTGAGACTCTCTCAGTATTTT.

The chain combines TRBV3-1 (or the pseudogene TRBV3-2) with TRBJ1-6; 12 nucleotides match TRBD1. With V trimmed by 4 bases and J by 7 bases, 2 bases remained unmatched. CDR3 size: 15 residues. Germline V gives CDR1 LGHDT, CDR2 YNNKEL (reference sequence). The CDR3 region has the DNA TGTGCCAGCAGCCTCGGGACAGGGGGCAATTCACCCCTCCACTTT. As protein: CASSLGTGGNSPLHF.

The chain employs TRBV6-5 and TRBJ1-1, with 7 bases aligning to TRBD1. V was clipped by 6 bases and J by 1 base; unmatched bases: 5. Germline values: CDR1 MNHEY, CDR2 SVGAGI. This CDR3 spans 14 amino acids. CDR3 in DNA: TGTGCCAGCAGCCGAGGACAGGAGAACACTGAAGCTTTCTTT. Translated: CASSRGQENTEAFF.

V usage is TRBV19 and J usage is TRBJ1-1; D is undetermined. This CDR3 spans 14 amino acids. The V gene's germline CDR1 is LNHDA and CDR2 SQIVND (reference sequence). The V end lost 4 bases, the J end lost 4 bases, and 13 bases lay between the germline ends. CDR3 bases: TGTGCCAGTAGTAGGGGTAGGCCTGCCACTGAAGCTTTCTTT. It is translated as CASSRGRPATEAFF.

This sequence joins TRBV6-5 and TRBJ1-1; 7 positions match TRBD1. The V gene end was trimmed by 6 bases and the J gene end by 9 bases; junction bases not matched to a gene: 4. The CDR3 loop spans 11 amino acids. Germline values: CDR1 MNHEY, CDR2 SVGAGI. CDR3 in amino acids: CASSKGQKAFF. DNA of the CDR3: TGTGCCAGCAGCAAGGGACAGAAAGCTTTCTTT.

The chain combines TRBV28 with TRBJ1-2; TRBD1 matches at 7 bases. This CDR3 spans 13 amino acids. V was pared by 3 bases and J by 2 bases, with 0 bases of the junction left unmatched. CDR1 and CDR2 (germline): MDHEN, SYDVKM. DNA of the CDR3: TGTGCCAGCAGTTTCAGGGGGAACTATGGCTACACCTTC. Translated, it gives CASSFRGNYGYTF.

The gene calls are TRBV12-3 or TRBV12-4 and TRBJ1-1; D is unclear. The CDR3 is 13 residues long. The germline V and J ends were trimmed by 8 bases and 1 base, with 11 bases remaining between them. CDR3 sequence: CASGLLPNTEAFF. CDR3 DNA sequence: TGTGCCAGCGGACTTCTTCCGAACACTGAAGCTTTCTTT.

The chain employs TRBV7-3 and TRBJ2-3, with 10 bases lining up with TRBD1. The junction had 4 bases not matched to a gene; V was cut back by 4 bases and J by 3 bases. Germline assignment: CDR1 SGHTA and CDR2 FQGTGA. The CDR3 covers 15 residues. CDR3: CASSWTGGLTDTQYF. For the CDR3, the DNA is TGTGCCAGCAGCTGGACAGGGGGTTTAACAGATACGCAGTATTTT. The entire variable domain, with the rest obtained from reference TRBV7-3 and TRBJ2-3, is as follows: GAGVSQTPSNKVTEKGKYVELRCDPISGHTALYWYRQSLGQGPEFLIYFQGTGAADDSGLPNDRFFAVRPEGSVSTLKIQRTERGDSAVYLCASSWTGGLTDTQYFGPGTRLTVL.

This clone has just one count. DNA for the CDR3: TGTGCCTGGAGGCGGGGAGGGACAGGGGGCTTGGGAGGCTACACCTTC. Protein product: CAWRRGGTGGLGGYTF. The chain couples TRBV30 to TRBJ1-2; 12 nucleotides line up with TRBD1. Germline loops: CDR1 GTSNPN, CDR2 SVGIG (reference sequence). With 3 bases clipped from V and 8 bases from J, the junction kept 13 bases outside the gene matches. CDR3 length: 16 amino acids.

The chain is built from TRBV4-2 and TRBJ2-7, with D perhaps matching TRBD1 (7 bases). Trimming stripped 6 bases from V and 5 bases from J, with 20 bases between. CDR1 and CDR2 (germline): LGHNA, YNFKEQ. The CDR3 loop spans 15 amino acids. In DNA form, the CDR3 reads TGTGCCAGCAGTCTAAGGACAGGCGGGGCGGACGAGCAGTACTTC. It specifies CASSLRTGGADEQYF.

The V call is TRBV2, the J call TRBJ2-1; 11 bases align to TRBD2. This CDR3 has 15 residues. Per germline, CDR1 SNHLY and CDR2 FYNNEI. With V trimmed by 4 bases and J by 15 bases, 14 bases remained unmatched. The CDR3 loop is CASSGSSGRGSQGFF. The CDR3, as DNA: TGTGCCAGCAGTGGCAGTAGCGGGAGGGGTTCCCAAGGGTTCTTC.

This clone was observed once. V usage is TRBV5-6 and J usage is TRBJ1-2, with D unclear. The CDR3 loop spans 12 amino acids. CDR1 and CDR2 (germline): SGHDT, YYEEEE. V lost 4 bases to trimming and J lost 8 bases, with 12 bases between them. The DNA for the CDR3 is TGTGCCAGCAGCGTATTACTAGGCGGCTACACCTTC. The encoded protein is CASSVLLGGYTF.

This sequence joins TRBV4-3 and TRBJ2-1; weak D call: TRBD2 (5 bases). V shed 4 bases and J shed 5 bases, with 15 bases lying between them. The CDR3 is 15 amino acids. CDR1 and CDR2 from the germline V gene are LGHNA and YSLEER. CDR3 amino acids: CASSPLGGLNNEQFF. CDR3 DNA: TGCGCCAGCAGCCCACTGGGCGGGTTGAACAATGAGCAGTTCTTC.

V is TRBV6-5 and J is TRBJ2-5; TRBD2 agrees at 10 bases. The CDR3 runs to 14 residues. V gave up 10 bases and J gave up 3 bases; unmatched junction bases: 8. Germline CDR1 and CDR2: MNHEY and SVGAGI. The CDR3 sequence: CATARLAGEETQYF. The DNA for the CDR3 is TGTGCCACAGCACGCCTAGCGGGGGAAGAGACCCAGTACTTC.

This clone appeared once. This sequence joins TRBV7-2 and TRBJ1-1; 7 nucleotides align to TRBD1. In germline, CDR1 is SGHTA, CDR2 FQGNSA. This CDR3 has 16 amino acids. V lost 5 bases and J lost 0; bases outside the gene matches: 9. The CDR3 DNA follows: TGTGCCAGCAGCATTGGCCCGGACAGGTTGAACACTGAAGCTTTCTTT. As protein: CASSIGPDRLNTEAFF.

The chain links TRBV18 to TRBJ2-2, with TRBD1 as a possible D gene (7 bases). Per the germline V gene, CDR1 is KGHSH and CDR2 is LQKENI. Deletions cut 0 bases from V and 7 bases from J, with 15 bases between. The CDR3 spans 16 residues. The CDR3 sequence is CASSPPGGGYNGELFF. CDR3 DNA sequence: TGTGCCAGCTCACCACCCGGAGGGGGCTATAACGGGGAGCTGTTTTTT.

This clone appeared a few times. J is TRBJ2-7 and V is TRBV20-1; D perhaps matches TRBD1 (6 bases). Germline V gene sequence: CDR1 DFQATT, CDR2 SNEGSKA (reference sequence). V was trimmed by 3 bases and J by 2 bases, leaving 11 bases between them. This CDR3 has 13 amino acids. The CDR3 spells CSASRGIAYEQYF. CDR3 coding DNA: TGCAGTGCTAGTAGGGGGATTGCCTACGAGCAGTACTTC.

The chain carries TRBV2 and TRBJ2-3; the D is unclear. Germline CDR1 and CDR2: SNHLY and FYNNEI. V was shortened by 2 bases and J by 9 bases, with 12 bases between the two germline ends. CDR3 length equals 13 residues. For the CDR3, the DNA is TGTGCCAGCAGTGAATCCATGGACCTAACGCAGTATTTT. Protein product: CASSESMDLTQYF.